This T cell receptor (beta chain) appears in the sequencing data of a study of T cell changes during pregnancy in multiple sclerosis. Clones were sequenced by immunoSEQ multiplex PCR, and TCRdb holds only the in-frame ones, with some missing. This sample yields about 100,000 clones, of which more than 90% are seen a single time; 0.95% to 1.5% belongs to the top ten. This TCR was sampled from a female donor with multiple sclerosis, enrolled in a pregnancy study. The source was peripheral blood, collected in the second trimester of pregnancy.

CDR3 sequence: CSVGPAGMGTEAFF. The DNA for the CDR3 is TGCAGCGTTGGACCGGCAGGGATGGGCACTGAAGCTTTCTTT. The chain joins TRBV29-1 to TRBJ1-1, with D perhaps TRBD1 (5 bases). The length of the CDR3 is 14 residues. V lost 4 bases and J lost 4, with 16 bases in between. Per the germline V gene, CDR1 is SQVTM and CDR2 is ANQGSEA.